Shown below are 11 T cell receptor beta chains from a single sample sequenced in a study of cytomegalovirus exposure and HLA in healthy donors (TCRdb year 2017). The library relied on the immunoSEQ multiplex PCR assay. The multiplex PCR relied on a mix of 60 forward primers for TCR Vbeta segments and 13 reverse primers for TCR Jbeta segments. Held by TCRdb, this immuneACCESS table contains in-frame sequences only and omits some clones. Under half of the omission traces to an unresolved V gene where checked; the cause of the rest is unknown. The sample table holds 150,000 to 170,000 clones, of which around 80% were seen once. The leading ten clones occupy over 3% of the sample. The specimen sequenced was PBMCs. These receptors all stem from a woman between 35 and 50 years old in good health and CMV-seronegative.

The genes are TRBV18 and TRBJ1-6; 7 bases align to TRBD1. Per germline, CDR1 KGHSH and CDR2 LQKENI. V dropped 3 bases and J dropped 13; count of bases not matched to a gene: 6. The CDR3 sequence is 13 residues long. Written as DNA, the CDR3 is TGTGCCAGCTCACCTTCCGACAGGGCTCCCCTCCACTTT. Translating gives CASSPSDRAPLHF.

The V gene is TRBV7-2, the J gene TRBJ1-5, with unresolved D. The V gene's germline CDR1 is SGHTA and CDR2 FQGNSA. This CDR3 region has 13 residues. With 3 bases removed from V and 11 bases from J, the gap between germline ends came to 14 bases. The chain's CDR3 is CASSFDPLEAQHF. CDR3 coding DNA: TGTGCCAGCAGCTTCGACCCACTTGAGGCCCAGCATTTT.

The chain joins TRBV4-2 to TRBJ2-3, with D perhaps matching TRBD1 (6 bases). Per germline, CDR1 LGHNA and CDR2 YNFKEQ. V lost 4 bases and J lost 5, with 10 bases in between. The CDR3 extends over 13 amino acids. CDR3 amino acids: CASSPQGRDTQYF. CDR3 DNA: TGTGCCAGCAGCCCCCAGGGGCGAGATACGCAGTATTTT.

The chain is built from TRBV6-8 and TRBJ1-2; D perhaps matches TRBD1 (6 bases). Trimming shortened V by 8 bases and J by 4 bases, and 14 bases separated the two germline ends. Germline V CDR1 and CDR2: MNHGY, SAAAGT. There are 13 residues in the CDR3. CDR3 residues: CASRGGAVYGYTF. In DNA, the CDR3 is TGTGCCAGCCGAGGGGGGGCGGTCTATGGCTACACCTTC.

This clone was seen only a few times. The chain joins TRBV10-3 to TRBJ1-2; tentative D call: TRBD1 (5 bases). Germline V gives CDR1 ENHRY, CDR2 SYGVKD. V lost 6 bases and J lost 8, with 22 bases in between. The CDR3 covers 15 residues. CDR3 region: CAISLVAAGEWGYTF. The CDR3 nucleotides are TGTGCCATCAGCCTGGTCGCGGCGGGGGAGTGGGGCTACACCTTC.

The genes are TRBV5-1 and TRBJ2-7; D is possibly TRBD2 (5 bases). V was cut by 2 bases and J by 3 bases, with 12 bases left in between. The CDR3 sequence is 14 residues long. Germline values: CDR1 SGHRS, CDR2 YFSETQ. The CDR3 region has the DNA TGCGCCAGCAGCTTCGATGGACTGGTCTACGAGCAGTACTTC. It encodes CASSFDGLVYEQYF.

DNA for the CDR3: TGTGCCAGCAGCCACTCAGGGGATCGCAATTCACCCCTCCACTTT. Amino acids: CASSHSGDRNSPLHF. The chain employs TRBV12-1 and TRBJ1-6; TRBD1 is taken as the D call from the table, unchecked against the DNA. TRBV12-1 is labeled a pseudogene. This CDR3 is 15 amino acids long.

This clone was observed at least ten times. V is TRBV19 and J is TRBJ2-1; TRBD2 matches 8 bases. The CDR3 contains 13 residues. The V segment lost 5 bases and the J segment 6 bases; nucleotides outside the gene matches: 3. Germline assignment: CDR1 LNHDA and CDR2 SQIVND (reference sequence). CDR3 loop: CASSLAGGNEQFF. The CDR3 DNA reads TGTGCCAGTAGTCTGGCGGGAGGCAATGAGCAGTTCTTC.

The chain is built from TRBV11-2 and TRBJ2-3, with D possibly being TRBD1 (6 bases). Germline loops: CDR1 SGHAT, CDR2 FQNNGV. The CDR3 loop spans 15 amino acids. The ends were cut back, 5 bases at V and 0 bases at J, with 12 bases in the middle. The CDR3 protein is CASSLSGQSTDTQYF. DNA for the CDR3: TGTGCCAGCAGCCTATCGGGACAAAGCACAGATACGCAGTATTTT. The entire variable domain, with the rest obtained from reference TRBV11-2 and TRBJ2-3, is as follows: EAGVAQSPRYKIIEKRQSVAFWCNPISGHATLYWYQQILGQGPKLLIQFQNNGVVDDSQLPKDRFSAERLKGVDSTLKIQPAKLEDSAVYLCASSLSGQSTDTQYFGPGTRLTVL.

This chain joins TRBV5-1 and TRBJ2-5; 10 positions match TRBD2. Looked up from germline, CDR1 is SGHRS and CDR2 is YFSETQ. The CDR3 consists of 17 residues. J was trimmed by 5 bases and V by 0 bases; bases with no gene match: 10. CDR3 region: CASSLVGLAPSGETQYF. The DNA for the CDR3 is TGCGCCAGCAGCTTGGTGGGACTAGCGCCATCGGGGGAGACCCAGTACTTC.

Only one count was recorded for this clone. The genes are TRBV6-1 and TRBJ2-5, with 12 bases matching TRBD1. Germline values: CDR1 MNHNS, CDR2 SASEGT. The trim removed 1 base at V and 5 bases at J, leaving 8 bases unmatched. The CDR3 is 17 residues long. The CDR3 bases are TGTGCCAGCAGTGAAGGGGTGGGACAGGGGGCGAGGGAGACCCAGTACTTC. It specifies CASSEGVGQGARETQYF.